This T cell receptor beta chain derives from a study of PD-1 blockade in classical Hodgkin lymphoma. Trimming removed 4 bases from V and 0 bases from J; junction bases left unmatched: 3. CDR1 and CDR2 from the germline V gene are SEHNR and FQNEAQ (reference sequence). This CDR3 has 15 residues. Study observations and caveats: Compared with healthy donors, newly diagnosed patients reportedly showed lower baseline TCR diversity. TCR diversity in CD4+, not CD8+, cells rose significantly by C4D1. Complete responders possessed baseline diversity comparable to newly diagnosed patients.

Each patient relapsed following autologous stem cell transplantation, and prior brentuximab vedotin exposure differed. Progressive disease, partial response or complete response was each patient's best response. To note about this clone: The antigen remains undetermined.

The table came from immunoSEQ multiplex PCR; TCRdb's copy has only in-frame clones and leaves some out. Of roughly 61,000 clones in the sample, 91% were seen once. This clonotype was obtained from a human donor with classical Hodgkin lymphoma. The input for sequencing was peripheral blood mononuclear cells (PBMCs), taken before the second cycle of nivolumab. The rearrangement links TRBV7-9 to TRBJ2-7; TRBD1 matches at 10 bases. The chain's CDR3 is CASSSGTGVSYEQYF. CDR3 bases: TGTGCCAGCAGCTCCGGGACAGGGGTCTCCTACGAGCAGTACTTC.